One sample yielded the 20 T cell receptor beta chains listed below, sequenced in a study of blood T cell repertoires in COVID-19. The repertoire was sequenced with immunoSEQ multiplex PCR; TCRdb's copy has only in-frame clones and lacks some. The top ten clones hold 1.8% of a sample with about 120,000 clones, about nine tenths of them seen once. Sequenced: peripheral blood. All receptors derive from a human donor with active COVID-19. The donor label of this sample is uncertain.

V gene TRBV5-1 combines with J gene TRBJ1-2; tentatively, D is TRBD1 (6 bases). CDR3 length: 12 residues. Trimming left V 0 bases short and J 6 bases short, with 6 bases between. Germline CDR1 reads SGHRS; CDR2 reads YFSETQ. CDR3 region: CASSLDRDGYTF. The CDR3 coding sequence is TGCGCCAGCAGCTTGGACAGGGATGGCTACACCTTC.

This chain links TRBV25-1 with TRBJ2-5; 7 positions agree with TRBD1. The CDR3 is 16 residues long. With V trimmed by 1 base and J by 2 bases, 7 bases remained unmatched. Germline values: CDR1 MGHDK, CDR2 SYGVNS. The CDR3 DNA is TGTGCCAGCAGTGAATTGGGGCAGGGGGTGCAAGAGACCCAGTACTTC. Its protein product is CASSELGQGVQETQYF.

The chain employs TRBV9 and TRBJ2-1; 11 bases fit TRBD2. V lost 0 bases to trimming and J lost 5 bases; unmatched junction nucleotides: 10. CDR3 length: 18 residues. Germline CDR1 reads SGDLS; CDR2 reads YYNGEE. CDR3 nucleotide sequence: TGTGCCAGCAGCGTAGAGTTAGCGGGGGGGCCAAGAGACAATGAGCAGTTCTTC. Translation gives CASSVELAGGPRDNEQFF.

The chain employs TRBV9 and TRBJ2-1; 14 bases are shared with TRBD2. The CDR3 has 16 amino acids. The trim removed 4 bases at V and 4 bases at J, leaving 4 bases unmatched. Germline V gives CDR1 SGDLS, CDR2 YYNGEE. The CDR3 reads CASSLRLAGGYNEQFF. The CDR3, as DNA: TGTGCCAGCAGCCTCCGACTAGCGGGGGGGTACAATGAGCAGTTCTTC.

The J gene is TRBJ1-3, the V gene TRBV9, with D tentatively TRBD1 (6 bases). The V end lost 0 bases, the J end lost 0 bases, and 19 bases lay between the germline ends. This CDR3 region has 19 residues. CDR1 is SGDLS and CDR2 is YYNGEE in the germline V gene. The CDR3 DNA reads as TGTGCCAGCAGCGTAGCGGCAAGTAACAGGGTGGTCTCTGGAAACACCATATATTTT. Translating it yields CASSVAASNRVVSGNTIYF.

The rearrangement links TRBV9 to TRBJ2-5; 10 bases line up with TRBD1. The germline V gene has CDR1 SGDLS and CDR2 YYNGEE. This CDR3 region has 15 residues. J gave up 1 base and V 4 bases, and 4 bases lay outside the gene matches. The CDR3 bases are TGTGCCAGCAGCACCGGGACAGGGGTCCAAGAGACCCAGTACTTC. Translation gives CASSTGTGVQETQYF.

About this clone itself: This same CDR3 is encoded by further DNA sequences in the sample. This chain connects TRBV6-5 to TRBJ2-7, with a tentative D call TRBD1 (6 bases). Trimming took 6 bases from V and 2 from J, leaving 11 bases between them. Germline values: CDR1 MNHEY, CDR2 SVGAGI. The CDR3 spans 13 residues. In nucleotides, the CDR3 is TGTGCCAGCAGCCCCGACAGGACCTACGAGCAGTACTTC. Encoded protein: CASSPDRTYEQYF.

This rearrangement joins TRBV5-6 to TRBJ2-3, with TRBD1 matching over 10 bases. V shed 4 bases and J 6 bases; nucleotides not matched to a gene: 11. The germline CDR1 and CDR2 sequences are SGHDT and YYEEEE. The CDR3 has 16 residues. CDR3 region: CASSTGTGDRMDTQYF. DNA for the CDR3: TGTGCCAGCAGCACCGGGACAGGGGATCGTATGGATACGCAGTATTTT.

V and J are TRBV29-1 and TRBJ1-2, with 8 positions matching TRBD1. Germline V gene lookup returns CDR1 SQVTM and CDR2 ANQGSEA. V lost 6 bases to trimming and J lost 5 bases; unmatched junction nucleotides: 8. This CDR3 contains 13 residues. The CDR3 spells CSVGQGRVYGYTF. CDR3 nucleotides: TGCAGCGTCGGACAGGGTAGGGTGTATGGCTACACCTTC.

The V call is TRBV9, the J call TRBJ2-3, with D possibly being TRBD1 (6 bases). Trimming took off 2 bases at V and 5 bases at J, with 15 bases between the two ends. The germline V gene has CDR1 SGDLS and CDR2 YYNGEE. The CDR3 length is 15 residues. The CDR3 nucleotides read TGTGCCAGCAGCGTTGTGGGGGCGGCGATAGATACGCAGTATTTT. Amino acid sequence: CASSVVGAAIDTQYF.

CDR3 amino acids: CASSRTGNTEAFF. In DNA form, the CDR3 reads TGTGCCAGCAGCCGGACAGGGAACACTGAAGCTTTCTTT. The chain is built from TRBV6-2 or TRBV6-3 and TRBJ1-1; 7 bases are shared with TRBD1. After removal of 6 bases from V and 1 base from J, the junction contained 2 bases not matched to a gene. The CDR3 runs 13 residues. Germline lookup yields CDR1 MNHEY and CDR2 SVGEGT.

The chain employs TRBV7-9 and TRBJ2-1; 7 bases are a match to TRBD1. The CDR3 is 15 amino acids. V trimming: 5 bases; J trimming: 7 bases; junction bases outside the gene matches: 11. Per germline, CDR1 SEHNR and CDR2 FQNEAQ (reference sequence). CDR3 region: CASSRTGVVGNEQFF. The CDR3 nucleotides are TGTGCCAGCAGCCGTACAGGGGTGGTAGGGAATGAGCAGTTCTTC.

V gene TRBV2 combines with J gene TRBJ1-4; TRBD1 aligns across 7 bases. This CDR3 is 15 amino acids long. J lost 3 bases, V lost 6 bases, and 7 bases had no gene match. From germline, CDR1 is SNHLY and CDR2 FYNNEI. CDR3 protein: CASRGMGTANEKLFF. CDR3 sequence (DNA): TGTGCCAGCAGAGGTATGGGGACAGCTAATGAAAAACTGTTTTTT.

The rearrangement uses TRBV18 and TRBJ2-6; 7 bases are shared with TRBD2. The CDR3 runs 19 residues. Germline CDR1 is KGHSH and CDR2 is LQKENI. V was clipped by 6 bases and J by 0 bases; unmatched bases: 14. This CDR3 reads CASSPGGADPSSGANVLTF. The DNA of the CDR3 is TGTGCCAGCTCCCCGGGAGGTGCAGACCCGAGCTCTGGGGCCAACGTCCTGACTTTC.

Written as DNA, the CDR3 is TGTGCCAGCAGCTTAGGCCGGGGGTATCGTGGCTACACCTTC. Translation gives CASSLGRGYRGYTF. The chain links TRBV11-2 to TRBJ1-2; possible D gene TRBD1, 5 bases. V was clipped by 1 base and J by 7 bases, with 13 bases between them. CDR1 is SGHAT, CDR2 FQNNGV, per germline. This CDR3 spans 14 amino acids. Filled out from reference TRBV11-2 and TRBJ1-2, the complete variable domain reads EAGVAQSPRYKIIEKRQSVAFWCNPISGHATLYWYQQILGQGPKLLIQFQNNGVVDDSQLPKDRFSAERLKGVDSTLKIQPAKLEDSAVYLCASSLGRGYRGYTFGSGTRLTVV.

The chain recombines TRBV4-3 with TRBJ1-4; the D is unclear. Germline V gene lookup returns CDR1 LGHNA and CDR2 YSLEER. V shed 1 base and J shed 11 bases, with 8 bases lying between them. The length of the CDR3 is 12 residues. Here the CDR3 DNA reads TGCGCCAGCAGCCAAGTTAGTAGTAAACTGTTTTTT. This translates into CASSQVSSKLFF.

This clone was seen once. The V call is TRBV13, the J call TRBJ2-7; tentative D call: TRBD1 (6 bases). Germline-derived CDR1 and CDR2 are PRHDT and FYEKMQ (reference sequence). V lost 6 bases and J 1 base, leaving 13 bases between the germline ends. This CDR3 is 14 amino acids long. The chain's CDR3 is CASRIQGRSYEQYF. The CDR3 DNA reads TGTGCCAGCAGGATACAGGGAAGATCCTACGAGCAGTACTTC.

This rearrangement joins TRBV5-6 to TRBJ2-7; 10 nucleotides line up with TRBD1. V shed 3 bases, J shed 2 bases, and the junction held 2 bases outside the gene matches. This CDR3 region has 14 residues. Germline V gene data show CDR1 as SGHDT and CDR2 as YYEEEE. CDR3 in amino acids: CASSSDRGAYEQYF. The CDR3 region has the DNA TGTGCCAGCAGCTCGGACAGGGGGGCCTACGAGCAGTACTTC. Using reference TRBV5-6 and TRBJ2-7 for the parts outside the CDR3, the full variable domain is DAGVTQSPTHLIKTRGQQVTLRCSPKSGHDTVSWYQQALGQGPQFIFQYYEEEERQRGNFPDRFSGHQFPNYSSELNVNALLLGDSALYLCASSSDRGAYEQYFGPGTRLTVT.

The V and J genes are TRBV7-6 and TRBJ2-7; D is undetermined. The CDR3 consists of 13 residues. Trimming removed 1 base from V and 2 bases from J, with 6 bases in between. Looked up from germline, CDR1 is SGHVS and CDR2 is FNYEAQ. CDR3 in DNA: TGTGCCAGCAGCTTAGACACCACCTACGAGCAGTACTTC. Amino acids: CASSLDTTYEQYF.

The chain is built from TRBV6-6 and TRBJ2-7; 9 nucleotides line up with TRBD1. Germline V gives CDR1 MNHNY, CDR2 SVGAGI (reference sequence). After removal of 5 bases from V and 6 bases from J, the junction contained 17 bases not matched to a gene. The CDR3 is 17 residues long. CDR3 in DNA: TGTGCCAGCAGTCTTCCTAAAACCGGGACAGGGCATGGCGAGCAGTACTTC. Its protein is CASSLPKTGTGHGEQYF.